These T cell receptor beta chains were read from a single sample in a study of Ad26.COV2.S vaccination and SARS-CoV-2 variants. Repertoires were generated with immunoSEQ multiplex PCR, while TCRdb's copy carries only in-frame clones and drops some. The sample shows about 400,000 clones, around 89% of them seen only once. The sequencing used peripheral blood, collected in a trial of Ad26.COV2.S vaccine versus placebo. The receptors originated from a person between 18 and 60 years old who received the Ad26.COV2.S COVID-19 vaccine or a placebo. Each CDR3 is given with its conserved first and last residue. D genes are given only for firm matches. Some rows have no size entry. The others give once, few or many, or a class for an expanded clone.

CDR3 DNA	CDR3 protein	D gene	V gene	CDR3 length	clone size	J gene
TGTGCCTGGAGTGGCCAGGGGAGGTACACTGAAGCTTTCTTT	CAWSGQGRYTEAFF	.	TRBV30	14	.	TRBJ1-1
TGTGCCAGCAGCTTAGATCGGCGATGGGATGAGCAGTTCTTC	CASSLDRRWDEQFF	.	TRBV11-2	14	.	TRBJ2-1
TGTGCCAGCAGCCAGTGGCCATCTGGAAACACCATATATTTT	CASSQWPSGNTIYF	.	TRBV3-1/TRBV3-2	14	.	TRBJ1-3
TGTGCCAGCAGTCTGACGGGGGCTCGTGAGCAGTTCTTC	CASSLTGAREQFF	.	TRBV28	13	.	TRBJ2-1
TGTGCCAGCAGCTGGGGGACCTACGAGCAGTACTTC	CASSWGTYEQYF	.	TRBV11-3	12	.	TRBJ2-7
TGTGCCAGCAGCTCACAGGGATATGGAAACACCATATATTTT	CASSSQGYGNTIYF	.	TRBV11-3	14	.	TRBJ1-3
TGCGCCAGCAGCTCCCTAGACTGGGGGGGCACAGATACGCAGTATTTT	CASSSLDWGGTDTQYF	.	TRBV5-1	16	.	TRBJ2-3
TGTGCCAGCAGTCCCGGGACAGTCTATGGCGAGACCCAGTACTTC	CASSPGTVYGETQYF	TRBD1	TRBV6-2/TRBV6-3	15	.	TRBJ2-5
TGTGCCAGCAGCCAAAGCGGACAGTCAACTAATGAAAAACTGTTTTTT	CASSQSGQSTNEKLFF	.	TRBV14	16	.	TRBJ1-4
TGTGCCATCAGTGAGTCGGGGGGACTTAGCGGGAGAACAGATACGCAGTATTTT	CAISESGGLSGRTDTQYF	TRBD2	TRBV10-3	18	.	TRBJ2-3
TGTGCCAGCAGTTCTGGCAGGGGGCTAACAGATACGCAGTATTTT	CASSSGRGLTDTQYF	TRBD1	TRBV2	15	.	TRBJ2-3
TGTGCCACCGCCAGACGGAACACCGGGGAGCTGTTTTTT	CATARRNTGELFF	.	TRBV19	13	.	TRBJ2-2
TGCGCCAGCAGCGGGGGGGACCCTGGGAATGAGCAGTTCTTC	CASSGGDPGNEQFF	TRBD2	TRBV10-1	14	.	TRBJ2-1
TGTGCCAGCAGCCAAGAAACAGAGACCCAGTACTTC	CASSQETETQYF	.	TRBV3-1/TRBV3-2	12	.	TRBJ2-5
TGTGCCAGCAAGACAGGGGGGCGGACCGGGGAGCTGTTTTTT	CASKTGGRTGELFF	TRBD1	TRBV6-5	14	.	TRBJ2-2
TGTGCCAGCAGCCACGGACTAGCGGGGGGTCAGGCAGATACGCAGTATTTT	CASSHGLAGGQADTQYF	TRBD2	TRBV4-2	17	.	TRBJ2-3
TGTGCCAGCAGCTTAGTGTTGGGCGGGAGGGCCGTGACAGATACGCAGTATTTT	CASSLVLGGRAVTDTQYF	TRBD2	TRBV7-8	18	.	TRBJ2-3
TGTGCCAGCAGTTTAAGGACAGGGTATCAGCCCCAGCATTTT	CASSLRTGYQPQHF	TRBD1	TRBV28	14	once	TRBJ1-5
TGTGCCAGCAGCTTAGGGACTAGCCTTAATGAGCAGTTCTTC	CASSLGTSLNEQFF	TRBD2	TRBV7-2	14	few	TRBJ2-1
TGTGCCAGTAGTTTCGGACAGTACAATGAGCAGTTCTTC	CASSFGQYNEQFF	.	TRBV27	13	.	TRBJ2-1
TGTGCCTGGAACCGGGACAGTGAAGCTTTCTTT	CAWNRDSEAFF	TRBD1	TRBV30	11	.	TRBJ1-1
TGCGCCAGCAGCCAAGATAGCCAGAGGTGGACCGGGGAGCTGTTTTTT	CASSQDSQRWTGELFF	.	TRBV4-1	16	.	TRBJ2-2
TGTGCCAGCAGCTTAGGGCGCGAGTACGAGCAGTACTTC	CASSLGREYEQYF	.	TRBV7-3	13	.	TRBJ2-7
TGCGCCAGCAGCCCAGTTGGGACAACGGTCTATGGCTACACCTTC	CASSPVGTTVYGYTF	.	TRBV5-1	15	.	TRBJ1-2
TGTGCCAGCAGCGTGTTAGATAATTCACCCCTCCACTTT	CASSVLDNSPLHF	.	TRBV7-8	13	.	TRBJ1-6
TGTGCCAGCAGTTACGTCGGCATAGTGAACACTGAAGCTTTCTTT	CASSYVGIVNTEAFF	.	TRBV6-5	15	.	TRBJ1-1
TGCGCCAGCAGCTTGGAAGGACAGTCCGAAAAACTGTTTTTT	CASSLEGQSEKLFF	.	TRBV5-1	14	.	TRBJ1-4
TGTGCCACCAGTAAAACAGGGGTGAATTACAATGAGCAGTTCTTC	CATSKTGVNYNEQFF	TRBD1	TRBV24-1	15	.	TRBJ2-1
TGTGCCAGCAGTGAAGCGCTGGGACTAGCGCCCGACAATGAGCAGTTCTTC	CASSEALGLAPDNEQFF	TRBD2	TRBV6-1	17	.	TRBJ2-1
TGTGCCAGCAGAGGGGACGGGGTGAACACTGAAGCTTTCTTT	CASRGDGVNTEAFF	.	TRBV6-4	14	once	TRBJ1-1
TGCAGCGTTGAAGAGGGTTTGGGTGGAGCGGGAGTCTCCTACAATGAGCAGTTCTTC	CSVEEGLGGAGVSYNEQFF	TRBD2	TRBV29-1	19	.	TRBJ2-1
TGCGCCAGCAGCTTGGAGGTGGGCGGGAGGGCCTTGGATACGCAGTATTTT	CASSLEVGGRALDTQYF	TRBD2	TRBV5-1	17	.	TRBJ2-3